This T cell receptor (beta chain) derives from a study of T cells in Graves' hyperthyroidism and ophthalmopathy. Overall study results and limits: Onset of ophthalmopathy came a median 6.5 months after the model predicted it.

At least ten counts were recorded for this clonotype. Its cognate antigen is unknown. V was shortened by 4 bases and J by 6 bases, with 10 bases between the two germline ends. The CDR3 runs to 12 residues. The germline CDR1 and CDR2 sequences are SEHNR and FQNEAQ (reference sequence). RNA transcripts served as the template for amplifying TCR beta CDR3 regions. With the HTBI primer set, the TCR CDR3 went through a first round of RT-PCR. In TCRdb, the multiplex PCR reads were re-called with MiXCR into one record per CDR3 protein. The table has about 740,000 distinct CDR3 sequences, less than 15% seen once. Fresh 10 ml peripheral blood yielded PBMCs.

The sequenced material came from blood. V gene TRBV7-9 combines with J gene TRBJ2-7; either TRBD1 or TRBD2 may supply D (6 bases each). The source is a woman between 18 and 29 years old with Graves' hyperthyroidism. The CDR3 DNA reads as TGTGCCAGCAGCTCAAAGGGGGGCGAGCAGTACTTC. This sequence encodes CASSSKGGEQYF. The full variable domain, its missing parts supplied by reference TRBV7-9 and TRBJ2-7, is DTGVSQNPRHKITKRGQNVTFRCDPISEHNRLYWYRQTLGQGPEFLTYFQNEAQLEKSRLLSDRFSAERPKGSFSTLEIQRTEQGDSAMYLCASSSKGGEQYFGPGTRLTVT.